These T cell receptor beta chains were read from a single sample in a study of T cells after yellow fever vaccination. MiXCR, run by TCRdb on the 5' RACE reads, gives a single entry per CDR3 protein. The sample carries 300,000 to 400,000 distinct CDR3 sequences, about 8.3% recorded once. Sequenced here: PBMCs, sampled about 49 days after the first yellow fever vaccination. The receptor set was obtained from a man aged 18 to 29 who received the YFV17D yellow fever vaccine. The CDR3 runs from the conserved cysteine through the conserved F or W. D genes are given only for firm matches. The listing skips clone size in some rows; elsewhere it reads once, few, many or a size class.

cdr3_nt | cdr3_aa | clone_size | j_call | d_call | v_call
TGTGCCACCCGGAGAGCGGGCGAGTCCTACAATGAGCAGTTCTTC | CATRRAGESYNEQFF | many | TRBJ2-1 | NA | TRBV6-1
TGCAGCGTTATGGGGTATAACTATGGCTACACCTTC | CSVMGYNYGYTF | few | TRBJ1-2 | NA | TRBV29-1
TGTGCCAGCAGTTACTCGAGGGACGACATGCGGTACGAGCAGTACTTC | CASSYSRDDMRYEQYF | NA | TRBJ2-7 | NA | TRBV6-2/TRBV6-3
TGCGCCAGCAGCCAGACCGGACTAGCAGCCAATGAGCAGTTCTTC | CASSQTGLAANEQFF | few | TRBJ2-1 | TRBD2 | TRBV4-1
TGCGCCAGCAGCTTGGAAACCCTCGGGGAAAAACTGTTTTTT | CASSLETLGEKLFF | few | TRBJ1-4 | NA | TRBV5-1
TGTGCCAGCAGCAGAGAGGCCTGGGATGAGCAGTTCTTC | CASSREAWDEQFF | few | TRBJ2-1 | NA | TRBV4-2
TGTGCCAGCAGCTCAACATTCTCTGGAAACACCATATATTTT | CASSSTFSGNTIYF | NA | TRBJ1-3 | NA | TRBV12-3/TRBV12-4
TGCGCCAGCAGAGCACAGGACAGTTGTTCCTACAATGAGCAGTTCTTC | CASRAQDSCSYNEQFF | many | TRBJ2-1 | NA | TRBV23-1
TGTGCCAGCAGTGCATCTAGCGGACACTCCTACGAGCAGTACTTC | CASSASSGHSYEQYF | NA | TRBJ2-7 | TRBD2 | TRBV28
TGTGCCACCAGCAGAGACACAGGGTCCACTGAAGCTTTCTTT | CATSRDTGSTEAFF | NA | TRBJ1-1 | NA | TRBV15
TGTGCCAGCAGGGGGGACAGGGACGTGACTAATGAAAAACTGTTTTTT | CASRGDRDVTNEKLFF | few | TRBJ1-4 | TRBD1 | TRBV27
TGCGCCAGCAGCTTGGTTTTAGGGGCGGACACTGAAGCTTTCTTT | CASSLVLGADTEAFF | many | TRBJ1-1 | NA | TRBV5-1
TGCGCCAGCAGCTTGGTGCAGAGCTACAATGAGCAGTTCTTC | CASSLVQSYNEQFF | many | TRBJ2-1 | NA | TRBV5-1
TGCGCCAGCAGCCAAGACAGGGCAACAAAACTGTTTTTT | CASSQDRATKLFF | few | TRBJ1-4 | NA | TRBV4-3
TGCGCCAGCAGCTTTTACGGGGGGGCAGATACGCAGTATTTT | CASSFYGGADTQYF | many | TRBJ2-3 | TRBD2 | TRBV5-1
TGTGCCAGCAGTTCACGGACGTCCCTACGCTATGGCTACACCTTC | CASSSRTSLRYGYTF | few | TRBJ1-2 | NA | TRBV6-5
TGTGCCAGCATTGGCGGCGGTGAAGCTTTCTTT | CASIGGGEAFF | once | TRBJ1-1 | NA | TRBV7-2
TGTGCCAGCAGGACAGAACTTAGCACAGATACGCAGTATTTT | CASRTELSTDTQYF | few | TRBJ2-3 | NA | TRBV5-4